The clone carrying this T cell receptor (beta chain) was picked up one time. The antigen remains undetermined. The assay was immunoSEQ multiplex PCR, and TCRdb's table has in-frame clones only and misses some. The data contain hundreds of thousands of clones, more than 85% of them singletons. The CDR3 is 13 amino acids. V lost 7 bases and J lost 6, with 16 bases in between. From germline, CDR1 is MDHEN and CDR2 SYDVKM. The data stem from a study of shared clonotypes between healthy human individuals. Whole-study context: The plates for each donor numbered three CD4 naive, three CD4 memory, two CD8 naive and one CD8 memory. Study observations and caveats: In the sorted subsets, rarefaction showed sequencing was incomplete despite large depth.

CD8 cells classed as naive were CD45RO-negative and positively selected for CCR7, excluding terminally differentiated effector memory CD45RA+ cells. This TCR was recovered from a man aged 25 to 40 in good health. J is TRBJ2-7 and V is TRBV28, with D possibly TRBD1 on 5 matching bases. Sequencing was done on a sample of naive CD8+ T cells sorted from blood. In DNA form, the CDR3 reads TGTGCCAGCACCCGACAGCAAGCGCGCGAGCAGTACTTC. This encodes CASTRQQAREQYF.